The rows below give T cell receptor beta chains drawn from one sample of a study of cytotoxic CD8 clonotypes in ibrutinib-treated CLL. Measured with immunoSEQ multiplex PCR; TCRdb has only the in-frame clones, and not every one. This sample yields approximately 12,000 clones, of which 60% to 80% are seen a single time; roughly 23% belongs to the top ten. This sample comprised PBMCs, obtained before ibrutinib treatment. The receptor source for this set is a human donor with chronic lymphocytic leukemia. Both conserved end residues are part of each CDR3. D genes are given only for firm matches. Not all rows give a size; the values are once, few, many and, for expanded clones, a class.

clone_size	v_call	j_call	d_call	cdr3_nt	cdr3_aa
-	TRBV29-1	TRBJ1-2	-	TGCAGCGTTGACGGGCAGGATAACTATGGCTACACCTTC	CSVDGQDNYGYTF
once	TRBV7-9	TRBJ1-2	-	TGTGCCAGCAGCTTAAACCCCCTCTATGGCTACACCTTC	CASSLNPLYGYTF
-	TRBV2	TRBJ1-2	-	TGTGCCGGGCGTGGCTACACCTTC	CAGRGYTF
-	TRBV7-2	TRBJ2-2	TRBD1	TGTGCCAGCAGCTCTACAGGGGCCGGGGAGCTGTTTTTT	CASSSTGAGELFF
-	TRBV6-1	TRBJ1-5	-	TGTGCCAGCAGTGAAGCGCTTCAGCTTATTAGCAATCAGCCCCAGCATTTT	CASSEALQLISNQPQHF
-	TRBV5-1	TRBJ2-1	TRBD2	TGCGCCAGCAGCCCGACTAGCGGGGGGCCCTACAATGAGCAGTTCTTC	CASSPTSGGPYNEQFF
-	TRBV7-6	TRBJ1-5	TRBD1	TGTGCCAGCAGCTTGGGGACAGGGATAGGTCAGCCCCAGCATTTT	CASSLGTGIGQPQHF
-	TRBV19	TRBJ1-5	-	TGTGCCAGTAGAATAGGGGGGCTGAATCAGCCCCAGCATTTT	CASRIGGLNQPQHF
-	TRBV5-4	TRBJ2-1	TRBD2	TGTGCCAGCAGCTTGGCCCCCCGCGGCAGCGGGGGGGCAAATGAGCAGTTCTTC	CASSLAPRGSGGANEQFF
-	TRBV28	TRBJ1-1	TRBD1	TGTGCCAGCGGTCCGGGACAGGAAGCTTTCTTT	CASGPGQEAFF
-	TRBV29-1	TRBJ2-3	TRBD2	TGCAGCGTTGACGAGATACTAGCGGGGGGGAGCACAGATACGCAGTATTTT	CSVDEILAGGSTDTQYF
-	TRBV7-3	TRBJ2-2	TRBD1	TGTGCCAGCAGCTACAGGGGGTTAACCGGGGAGCTGTTTTTT	CASSYRGLTGELFF
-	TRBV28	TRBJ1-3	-	TGTGCCAGCAGTCCGGGCGGGGGTGTTCGTGGAAACACCATATATTTT	CASSPGGGVRGNTIYF
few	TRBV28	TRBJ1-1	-	TGTGCCAGCAGTTTACTCCGGACGGGGATTGCTGAAGCTTTCTTT	CASSLLRTGIAEAFF
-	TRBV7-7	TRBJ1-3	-	TGTGCTAGCAGCTCGGGACACCCGGACTCTGGAAACACCATATATTTT	CASSSGHPDSGNTIYF
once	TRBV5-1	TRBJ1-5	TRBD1	TGCGCCAGCAGCCTTACAGGGGGCAACTATCAGCCCCAGCATTTT	CASSLTGGNYQPQHF
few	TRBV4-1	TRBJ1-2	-	TGCGCCAGCAGCAGGACAACAGAAACTAACTATGGCTACACCTTC	CASSRTTETNYGYTF
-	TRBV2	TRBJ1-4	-	TGTGCCACCCTCGAAAATGAAAAACTGTTTTTT	CATLENEKLFF